This T cell receptor beta chain was sequenced for a study of T cell responses to AZD1222 COVID-19 vaccine. General study findings and limits: Seropositive status at baseline applied to only a handful of AZD1222 recipients.

Germline assignment: CDR1 SEHNR and CDR2 FQNEAQ (reference sequence). The CDR3 loop spans 14 amino acids. Germline trimming cut 5 bases from V and 5 bases from J; bases unmatched to any gene: 7. The table came from immunoSEQ multiplex PCR; TCRdb's copy has only in-frame clones and leaves some out. The sample holds 75,000 to 100,000 clones, about 85% seen once. This clone was seen once. Its antigen remains unidentified. The sequence derives from an adult in good health. Sequenced here: peripheral blood, sampled on day 0 of AZD1222 vaccination. The chain links TRBV7-9 to TRBJ1-2; 8 nucleotides align to TRBD1. CDR3 sequence reads: CASSLGTGPYGYTF. CDR3 in DNA: TGTGCCAGCAGCCTGGGGACAGGACCTTATGGCTACACCTTC.